The sequence of this T cell receptor beta chain was determined in a study of T cell repertoires in cytomegalovirus infection. About the research overall: The public TCR beta signatures pointed to both CMV infection and matching HLA type.

This clonotype was detected many times. No antigen is known for it. From the reads, TCRdb called clonotypes with MiXCR, one entry per CDR3 protein. The sample records about 150,000 distinct CDR3 sequences, 32% being singletons. Here the sequenced sample was CD8+ T cells from cultured PBMCs, taken from culture after CMV antigen stimulation. The origin of this receptor is a human donor in good health (CMV status not recorded). Some clones in this sample may be carry-over from other donors' samples.

The CDR3 reads CASSQEGSQLNTEAFF. The CDR3 nucleotides read TGTGCCAGCAGCCAAGAAGGGAGCCAATTGAACACTGAAGCTTTCTTT. The chain links TRBV14 to TRBJ1-1; unclear D gene. Germline-derived CDR1 and CDR2 are SGHDN and FVKESK. Deletions cut 0 bases from V and 0 bases from J, with 11 bases between. The CDR3 length is 16 residues.